One T cell receptor (beta chain) is described in this entry. Antigen: not known. Mouse germline and gene names are used. Read coverage stops 1 residue before the CDR3 terminus; the germline J gene supplies the remainder. Assay used: immunoSEQ multiplex PCR; TCRdb lists only in-frame clones, some missing. The top ten clones hold approximately 10% of a sample with approximately 5,100 clones, about a third of them seen once. The entry originates in a study of tissue T cells after allogeneic stem cell transplantation. Study-wide results and caveats: The patient cohort was small and clinically heterogeneous, with limited sampling depth. In patients and mice, blood and spleen missed much of tissue repertoire.

Time point reported: mouse harvest day 14 after allogeneic transplant. The graft held 10^6 splenic CD5+ T cells and 10^7 T-cell-depleted bone marrow cells. V lost 0 bases and J lost 4; bases outside the gene matches: 1. CDR1 and CDR2 from the germline V gene are KGHPV and FQNQEV (reference sequence). The CDR3 has 15 amino acids. The gene calls are TRBV26 and TRBJ2-1, with 9 bases fitting TRBD1. Sequenced sample: skin. This receptor was obtained from a female BALB/c mouse given C57BL/6 T cells with graft-versus-host disease after an allogeneic hematopoietic cell transplant. The DNA read from the CDR3 is TGTGCCAGCAGTCTGTCCGGGACAGGGTATGCTGAGCAGTTC. Its protein is CASSLSGTGYAEQF. The CDR3 in full is CASSLSGTGYAEQFF.